This T cell receptor beta chain was sequenced during a study of cytomegalovirus exposure and HLA in healthy donors. Each of the donors was a healthy bone marrow donor. The V end lost 2 bases, the J end lost 4 bases, and 13 bases lay between the germline ends. Germline lookup yields CDR1 MRHNA and CDR2 SNTAGT. This CDR3 has 15 residues. 60 Vbeta and 13 Jbeta primers were used in PCR. The method was immunoSEQ multiplex PCR; TCRdb's version includes in-frame clones alone and lacks a portion of them. The profile shows approximately 140,000 clones, about 79% of them singletons. Remarks on this clone: What it binds is unknown.

Overall study findings and caveats: The study listed about 150 cytomegalovirus-associated TCR beta chains.

J is TRBJ2-3 and V is TRBV6-4; no clear D gene. This TCR derives from a male donor in good health and CMV-seronegative. Sequencing was performed on PBMCs. This CDR3 is CASSDDPGRPDTQYF. In DNA form, the CDR3 reads TGTGCCAGCAGTGACGACCCAGGAAGGCCAGATACGCAGTATTTT.